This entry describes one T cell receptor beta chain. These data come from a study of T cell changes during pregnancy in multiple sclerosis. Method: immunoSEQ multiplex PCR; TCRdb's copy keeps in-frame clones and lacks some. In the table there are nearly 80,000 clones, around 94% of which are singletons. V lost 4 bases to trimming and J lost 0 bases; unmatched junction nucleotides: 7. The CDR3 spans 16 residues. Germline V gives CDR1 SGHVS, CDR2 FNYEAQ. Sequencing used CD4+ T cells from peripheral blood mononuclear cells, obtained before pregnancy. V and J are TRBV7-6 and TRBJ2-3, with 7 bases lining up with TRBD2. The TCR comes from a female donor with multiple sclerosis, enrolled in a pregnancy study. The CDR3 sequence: CASSSLVGGSTDTQYF. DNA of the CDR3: TGTGCCAGCAGCTCCCTGGTGGGGGGGAGCACAGATACGCAGTATTTT.